Sequencing of this T cell receptor (beta chain) was carried out in a study of T cells in Graves' hyperthyroidism and ophthalmopathy (dated by TCRdb to the late 2010s). Background on the whole study: Peripheral blood was collected at initial diagnosis, before any treatment. To identify TCR V-J signatures that set the groups apart, the researchers used a discovery cohort of 90 to 100 patients, made up of about 44 with Graves' ophthalmopathy and about 59 with stable Graves' hyperthyroidism. An independent validation cohort of 18 to 20 hyperthyroidism patients and approximately 16 patients who later progressed to ophthalmopathy tested prospective prediction of ophthalmopathy. The 100 discovery patients were randomly divided into training and test sets at a 7:3 ratio. The study also compared thyroid tissue and blood T-cell repertoires from about 6 Graves' hyperthyroidism patients. Following sampling, methimazole starting at 30 mg daily was given to hyperthyroidism patients, and high-dose intravenous methylprednisolone was given to ophthalmopathy patients. The paper reports TCR Vbeta CDR3 sequencing of 140 or so peripheral blood samples: some 44 ophthalmopathy, over 70 hyperthyroidism and approximately 17 progressor patients.

Amplification of TCR beta CDR3 regions was carried out from RNA transcripts. The first round of RT-PCR for the TCR CDR3 was performed with the HTBI primer set and the Qiagen OneStep RT-PCR kit. Libraries were constructed in a second round of multiplex PCR, after which size selection and purification were carried out. Sequencing of the libraries was done on an Illumina HiSeq2000 using paired-end 100 bp reads. The authors' pipeline ran thus. SOAPnuke was used to process the raw data, removing reads that contained adapters or uncalled bases, had a mean Phred below 15, or lacked an exact match to the constant primer or identifier. High-quality paired reads were merged using COPE v1.2.5, and each unique nucleotide sequence was defined as a clonotype. MiTCR v1.1 was used to align clonotypes to the IMGT TRBV, TRBD and TRBJ reference segments. Only V-J combinations with frequency above 0.0001, covering roughly 99% of repertoires, were analysed. A TCS score was defined as the ratio between F50 (clonal expansion) and ExV (chaos), using BLOSUM62-based TCRdist between CDR3 peptides within each V-J. Welch's t-statistics and random forest reduced fewer than 550 V-J features to fewer than 15, which were used in a naive Bayes classifier (R e1071). TCRdb redid the processing of the public reads, applying fastp at Q25 and MiXCR, and retained in-frame beta chains. For every CDR3 protein sequence, its rows merge into one entry that carries the most common genes and DNA. The V and J calls here are based on TCRdb, not the publication. This sample gives some 550,000 distinct CDR3 sequences in total; around 21% of them show up just once. The ten largest clonotypes hold 26% of the sample.

This clonotype was observed many times. The clone's antigen remains unknown. Base qualities are not recorded, but no much larger clone differs from it by a single base. CDR1 and CDR2, looked up from the germline V gene (reference sequence), are DFQATT and SNEGSKA. The CDR3, cysteine through phenylalanine, is 11 amino acids long. Just the 33-base CDR3 DNA is kept, in frame starting at base 1. Results and caveats for the whole study, not just this receptor: In cross-validation, a model built on a 13 V-J signature told ophthalmopathy apart from stable hyperthyroidism with about 90% sensitivity and approximately 84% specificity, and in testing the same model reached 80%/75%. No statistical method was used to fix the sample size in advance, and group allocation was not hidden from the investigators. During validation, the model predicted progression to ophthalmopathy a median of around 7 months ahead of onset, with around 70% sensitivity and about 75% specificity. Blood samples also contained most of the expanded thyroid clonotypes (frequency above 0.001), which suggests that blood repertoires may reflect thyroid immune responses.

A patient counted as having stable Graves' hyperthyroidism if no progression to ophthalmopathy occurred over 18 months of follow-up. The hyperthyroidism patients were between 18 and 65 years old and newly diagnosed, with a disease duration of less than 2 months. Exclusion was applied to patients with uncontrolled infections, other autoimmune diseases, pregnancy or lactation. Diagnoses were based on clinical symptoms, serum thyroxine and TRAb, thyroid ultrasound and orbital computed tomography. PBMCs were isolated from about 10 ml of fresh peripheral blood by Ficoll-Paque density gradient centrifugation. Trizol reagent was used to extract total RNA, and RNA quality was then checked on an Agilent 2100 Bioanalyzer.

The source material was blood. Recombination connected TRBV20-1 to TRBJ2-7, with the D segment identity uncertain. This TCR came from a man aged 18-30 years with Graves' hyperthyroidism. The base sequence is TGCAGCTCAAGACGCTCCTACGAGCAGTACTTC. This sequence encodes CSSRRSYEQYF.